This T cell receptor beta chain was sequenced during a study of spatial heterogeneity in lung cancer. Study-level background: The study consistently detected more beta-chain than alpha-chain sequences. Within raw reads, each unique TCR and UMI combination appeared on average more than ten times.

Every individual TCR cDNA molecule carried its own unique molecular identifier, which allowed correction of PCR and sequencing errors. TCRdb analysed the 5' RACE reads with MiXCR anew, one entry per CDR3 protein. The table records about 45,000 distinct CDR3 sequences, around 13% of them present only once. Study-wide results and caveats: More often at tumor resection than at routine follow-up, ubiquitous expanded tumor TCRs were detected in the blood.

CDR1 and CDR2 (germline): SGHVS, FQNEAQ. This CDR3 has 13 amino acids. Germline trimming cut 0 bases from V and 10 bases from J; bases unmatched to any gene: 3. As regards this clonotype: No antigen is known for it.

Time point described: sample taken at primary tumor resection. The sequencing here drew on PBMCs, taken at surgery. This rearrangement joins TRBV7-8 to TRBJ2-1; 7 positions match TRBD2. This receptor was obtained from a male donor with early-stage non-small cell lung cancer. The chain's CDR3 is CASSLALATEQFF. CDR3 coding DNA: TGTGCCAGCAGCTTAGCACTAGCGACCGAGCAGTTCTTC.